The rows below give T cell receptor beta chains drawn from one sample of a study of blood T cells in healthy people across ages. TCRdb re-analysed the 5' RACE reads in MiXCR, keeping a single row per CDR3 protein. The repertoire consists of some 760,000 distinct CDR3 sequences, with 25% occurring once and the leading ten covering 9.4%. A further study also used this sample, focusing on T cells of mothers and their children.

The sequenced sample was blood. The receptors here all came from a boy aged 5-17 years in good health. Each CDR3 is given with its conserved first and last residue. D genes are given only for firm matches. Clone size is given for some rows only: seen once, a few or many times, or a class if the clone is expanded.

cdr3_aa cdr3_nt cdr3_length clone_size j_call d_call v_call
CASSYQDSNYGYTF TGTGCCAGCAGTTACCAGGATTCTAACTATGGCTACACCTTC 14 - TRBJ1-2 - TRBV12-3/TRBV12-4
CASSPVLSDSYNEQFF TGTGCCAGCAGTCCGGTCCTTTCCGACTCCTACAATGAGCAGTTCTTC 16 few TRBJ2-1 - TRBV6-2/TRBV6-3
CSARVALADFTSTDTQYF TGCAGTGCTAGAGTTGCTTTGGCTGATTTTACTAGCACAGATACGCAGTATTTT 18 few TRBJ2-3 - TRBV20-1
CASSQGTGQEIQYF TGTGCCAGCAGCCAAGGGACAGGACAAGAGATCCAGTACTTC 14 - TRBJ2-5 TRBD1 TRBV3-1
CASSLGDVPRFPQHF TGTGCCAGCAGTTTGGGGGACGTCCCGAGGTTCCCCCAGCATTTT 15 few TRBJ1-5 - TRBV12-3/TRBV12-4
CASRYQGPDTQYF TGTGCCAGCAGGTATCAGGGCCCAGATACGCAGTATTTT 13 - TRBJ2-3 - TRBV6-6
CASSFGSDTEAFF TGCGCCAGCAGCTTTGGTTCCGACACTGAAGCTTTCTTT 13 - TRBJ1-1 - TRBV5-1
CATSEVAYEQYF TGTGCCACCAGTGAAGTAGCCTACGAGCAGTACTTC 12 - TRBJ2-7 - TRBV24-1
CASSLDRTNYGYTF TGTGCCAGCAGTTTGGACAGAACTAACTATGGCTACACCTTC 14 once TRBJ1-2 - TRBV6-5
CASSPQTGVSYEQYF TGTGCCAGCAGCCCCCAAACAGGTGTTTCCTACGAGCAGTACTTC 15 - TRBJ2-7 - TRBV14